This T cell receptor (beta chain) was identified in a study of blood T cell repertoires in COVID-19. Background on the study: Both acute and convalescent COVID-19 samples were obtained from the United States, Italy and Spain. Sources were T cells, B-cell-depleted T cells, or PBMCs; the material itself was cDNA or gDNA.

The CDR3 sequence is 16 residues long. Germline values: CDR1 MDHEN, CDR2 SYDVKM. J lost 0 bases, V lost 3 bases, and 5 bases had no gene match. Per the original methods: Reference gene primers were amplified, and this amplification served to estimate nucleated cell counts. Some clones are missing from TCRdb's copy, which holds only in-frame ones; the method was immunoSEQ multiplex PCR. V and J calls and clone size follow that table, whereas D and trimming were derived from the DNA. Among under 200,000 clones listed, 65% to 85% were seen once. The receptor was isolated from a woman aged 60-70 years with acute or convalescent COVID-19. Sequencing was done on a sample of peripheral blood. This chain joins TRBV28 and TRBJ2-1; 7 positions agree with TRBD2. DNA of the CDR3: TGTGCCAGCAGTTTTTCTAGCGGTTCCTCCTACAATGAGCAGTTCTTC. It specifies CASSFSSGSSYNEQFF.